A selection of T cell receptor beta chains follows, all from one sample in a study of technical replicates of blood from several donors. The protocol was immunoSEQ multiplex PCR, while the TCRdb copy is restricted to in-frame clones and leaves out a portion. The table records 80,000 to 100,000 clones, about 92% of them present only once. Sequencing was carried out using T cells isolated from PBMCs. Receptors originate from a human donor in good health. Each CDR3 is given with its conserved first and last residue. The D gene is left open where the match is weak. Not every row has a clone size; where given, it reads once, few, many or a size class.

size	V	J	D	CDR3	DNA
-	TRBV9	TRBJ2-7	-	CASSAEVVAYEQYF	TGTGCCAGCAGCGCCGAGGTTGTGGCCTACGAGCAGTACTTC
-	TRBV5-1	TRBJ2-5	TRBD2	CASSLTLGLGDSAQYF	TGCGCCAGCAGCTTGACCCTGGGACTAGGGGATTCGGCCCAGTACTTC
-	TRBV11-3	TRBJ1-1	-	CASSEPTGHAEAFF	TGTGCCAGCAGCGAACCGACGGGTCATGCTGAAGCTTTCTTT
-	TRBV6-1	TRBJ1-1	-	CASSEGPGYPLNTEAFF	TGTGCCAGCAGTGAAGGTCCGGGATACCCGCTGAACACTGAAGCTTTCTTT
few	TRBV19	TRBJ1-1	TRBD1	CASNTQGKQNTEAFF	TGTGCCAGTAACACACAGGGGAAGCAGAACACTGAAGCTTTCTTT
-	TRBV10-2	TRBJ2-6	-	CASSDAGAGANVLTF	TGCGCCAGCAGTGACGCAGGGGCTGGGGCCAACGTCCTGACTTTC
-	TRBV4-1	TRBJ1-6	-	CASSQDRSRSYNSPLHF	TGCGCCAGCAGCCAAGATCGGTCTCGCTCCTATAATTCACCCCTCCACTTT
-	TRBV6-5	TRBJ1-5	-	CATAQGGMNQPQHF	TGTGCCACCGCCCAGGGTGGGATGAATCAGCCCCAGCATTTT
-	TRBV19	TRBJ2-1	-	CASTSPLGEAGEQFF	TGTGCCAGTACCAGTCCCTTGGGGGAAGCGGGTGAGCAGTTCTTC
-	TRBV7-2	TRBJ2-3	-	CASRSGSGNTQYF	TGTGCCAGCAGGTCGGGGTCGGGAAATACGCAGTATTTT
-	TRBV28	TRBJ1-4	-	CASSRGLPNEKLFF	TGTGCCAGCAGCCGAGGGCTACCCAATGAAAAACTGTTTTTT
few	TRBV7-3	TRBJ1-2	-	CASSSGVGYTF	TGTGCCAGCAGCTCCGGGGTTGGCTACACCTTC
-	TRBV7-9	TRBJ2-3	TRBD1	CASSEQGARTDTQYF	TGTGCCAGCAGCGAACAGGGGGCGCGGACAGATACGCAGTATTTT
once	TRBV9	TRBJ2-5	TRBD2	CASSGLSGGAGETQYF	TGTGCCAGCAGCGGGCTAAGCGGGGGGGCCGGGGAGACCCAGTACTTC
-	TRBV6-5	TRBJ1-2	-	CASSYSTSRGNGYTF	TGTGCCAGCAGTTACTCAACGAGTCGGGGGAATGGCTACACCTTC
-	TRBV7-9	TRBJ2-2	-	CASSLELRAGELFF	-
-	TRBV6-6	TRBJ2-2	-	CASTLPGEAGELFF	TGTGCCAGCACCCTTCCGGGGGAGGCCGGGGAGCTGTTTTTT
-	TRBV6-5	TRBJ2-2	TRBD1	CASSRGQGAPKLFF	TGTGCCAGCAGCCGAGGACAGGGGGCGCCTAAGCTGTTTTTT
-	TRBV13	TRBJ2-3	TRBD2	CASSLRTSGGTDTQYF	TGTGCCAGCAGTCTAAGGACTAGCGGGGGGACAGATACGCAGTATTTT
-	TRBV25-1	TRBJ2-2	-	CASTYTGELFF	TGTGCCAGCACCTACACCGGGGAGCTGTTTTTT
-	TRBV5-1	TRBJ1-2	-	CASSPRGADGYTF	TGCGCCAGCAGCCCCCGTGGGGCGGATGGCTACACCTTC
-	TRBV10-3	TRBJ2-7	-	CAISEGTRSYEQYF	TGTGCCATCAGTGAGGGGACTCGATCCTACGAGCAGTACTTC
-	TRBV5-1	TRBJ1-5	TRBD1	CASRQGVNQPQHF	TGCGCCAGCAGGCAGGGGGTTAATCAGCCCCAGCATTTT
-	TRBV18	TRBJ1-2	-	CASSPSISGRGPYGYTF	TGTGCCAGCTCACCATCTATATCGGGCAGGGGCCCTTATGGCTACACCTTC
-	TRBV9	TRBJ2-3	-	CASSANRVTDTQYF	TGTGCCAGCAGCGCAAACAGGGTGACAGATACGCAGTATTTT
-	TRBV25-1	TRBJ2-3	-	CASSEVSRGRLDTQYF	TGTGCCAGCAGTGAAGTTTCGCGGGGGCGTTTAGATACGCAGTATTTT
-	TRBV5-1	TRBJ1-3	-	CASSSTVQSGTGNTIYF	TGCGCCAGCAGCTCGACGGTCCAGTCGGGAACTGGAAACACCATATATTTT
-	TRBV5-1	TRBJ2-3	TRBD2	CASSLEGTSAFTDTQYF	TGCGCCAGCAGCTTGGAAGGGACTAGTGCATTCACAGATACGCAGTATTTT
-	TRBV6-1	TRBJ2-1	TRBD1	CASRLGQGVFF	TGTGCCAGCAGACTCGGACAGGGAGTCTTCTTC
-	TRBV11-2	TRBJ2-7	-	CASSLDRGSSEQYF	TGTGCCAGCAGCTTAGATCGGGGGAGCAGCGAGCAGTACTTC
once	TRBV6-1	TRBJ1-1	-	CASSDRDPEAFF	TGTGCCAGCAGTGACAGGGATCCTGAAGCTTTCTTT
-	TRBV6-1	TRBJ2-2	TRBD1	CATRTGTNTGELFF	TGTGCCACGAGGACAGGGACGAACACCGGGGAGCTGTTTTTT
once	TRBV9	TRBJ1-1	-	CASSGGRRDEAFF	TGTGCCAGCAGCGGTGGTAGAAGAGATGAAGCTTTCTTT
-	TRBV5-4	TRBJ2-2	TRBD2	CASSLEAGDTGELFF	TGTGCCAGCAGCTTGGAGGCGGGGGACACCGGGGAGCTGTTTTTT
-	TRBV28	TRBJ2-2	TRBD1	CASSGQGRNTGELFF	TGTGCCAGCAGTGGACAGGGTAGGAACACCGGGGAGCTGTTTTTT
-	TRBV28	TRBJ2-1	-	CASCVGRGKDYNEQFF	TGTGCCAGCTGCGTGGGTCGGGGGAAAGATTACAATGAGCAGTTCTTC
-	TRBV10-3	TRBJ2-4	TRBD2	CAISERGGDLAKNIQYF	TGTGCCATCAGTGAGCGGGGGGGAGATCTAGCCAAAAACATTCAGTACTTC
-	TRBV7-6	TRBJ1-5	TRBD1	CASSEEHRGSNQPQHF	TGTGCCAGCAGCGAAGAACACAGGGGAAGCAATCAGCCCCAGCATTTT
once	TRBV28	TRBJ1-5	TRBD1	CASSILTGQSPWSNQPQHF	TGTGCCAGCAGTATTTTGACAGGGCAATCCCCCTGGAGCAATCAGCCCCAGCATTTT
-	TRBV27	TRBJ1-2	TRBD1	CASSIRQGLGYGYTF	TGTGCCAGCAGCATAAGACAGGGCTTGGGCTATGGCTACACCTTC
few	TRBV28	TRBJ1-3	-	CASLPSIVVDTIYF	TGTGCCAGCCTACCCTCTATCGTGGTCGACACCATATATTTT
-	TRBV9	TRBJ1-2	TRBD1	CASSEGQGAVTF	TGTGCCAGCAGCGAAGGACAGGGCGCCGTCACCTTC
-	TRBV29-1	TRBJ1-4	-	CSVDISGGKNEKLFF	TGCAGCGTTGACATCTCCGGGGGAAAGAATGAAAAACTGTTTTTT
once	TRBV28	TRBJ2-7	TRBD1	CASRGASQGAYEQYF	TGTGCCAGTCGTGGGGCAAGTCAGGGGGCCTACGAGCAGTACTTC
-	TRBV5-8	TRBJ1-2	TRBD1	CASSPPWDRGPRDGYTF	TGTGCCAGCAGCCCACCCTGGGACAGGGGACCTAGAGACGGCTACACCTTC
-	TRBV19	TRBJ1-5	-	CASIGGYLSNQPQHF	TGTGCCAGTATCGGCGGATACCTTAGCAATCAGCCCCAGCATTTT
-	TRBV28	TRBJ1-2	-	CASNGRGFGDYGYTF	TGTGCCAGCAACGGCAGGGGATTTGGCGACTATGGCTACACCTTC
once	TRBV4-1	TRBJ1-1	-	CASSHPGLNTEAFF	TGCGCCAGCAGCCATCCGGGGTTAAACACTGAAGCTTTCTTT
once	TRBV25-1	TRBJ2-5	-	CASSDEIGADAPQETQYF	TGTGCCAGCAGTGATGAGATTGGGGCAGATGCACCCCAAGAGACCCAGTACTTC
-	TRBV5-4	TRBJ1-4	-	CASSSSATNEKLFF	TGTGCCAGCAGCTCGTCCGCAACTAATGAAAAACTGTTTTTT
-	TRBV6-5	TRBJ2-3	TRBD2	CASSLTLTSGSITQYF	TGTGCCAGCAGTTTAACTCTGACTAGCGGGAGTATAACGCAGTATTTT
-	TRBV7-9	TRBJ2-1	-	CASSPPDNEQFF	TGTGCCAGCAGCCCTCCCGACAATGAGCAGTTCTTC
-	TRBV30	TRBJ2-2	-	CAWSAARELFF	TGTGCCTGGAGCGCGGCGAGGGAGCTGTTTTTT
-	TRBV5-4	TRBJ2-5	TRBD1	CASSGQDSSGLIEETQYF	TGTGCCAGCAGCGGACAGGATTCCTCAGGGTTGATAGAAGAGACCCAGTACTTC